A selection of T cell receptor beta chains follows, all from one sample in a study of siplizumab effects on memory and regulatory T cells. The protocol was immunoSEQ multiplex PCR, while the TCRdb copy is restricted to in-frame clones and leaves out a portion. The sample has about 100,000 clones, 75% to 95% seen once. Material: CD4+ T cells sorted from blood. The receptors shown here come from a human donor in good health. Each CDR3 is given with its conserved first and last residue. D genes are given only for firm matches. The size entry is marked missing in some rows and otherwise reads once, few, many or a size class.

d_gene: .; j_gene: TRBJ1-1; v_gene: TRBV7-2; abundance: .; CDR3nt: TGTGCCAGCAGCTCGCTTGGGGGGATTACAGGGATTGCTTTCTTT; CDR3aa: CASSSLGGITGIAFF
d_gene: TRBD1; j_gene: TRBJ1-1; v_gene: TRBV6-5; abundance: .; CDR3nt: TGTGCCAGCAGCAGACAGGGGAGCACTGAAGCTTTCTTT; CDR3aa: CASSRQGSTEAFF
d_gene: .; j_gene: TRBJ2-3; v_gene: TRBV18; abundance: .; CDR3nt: TGTGCCACCCGAGGTCGGGGAGTCACAGATACGCAGTATTTT; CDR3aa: CATRGRGVTDTQYF
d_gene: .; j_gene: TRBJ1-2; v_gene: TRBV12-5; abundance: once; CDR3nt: TGTGCTAGTGGTTTGGTACAGACAGTTGGAGCCACTAACTATGGCTACACCTTC; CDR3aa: CASGLVQTVGATNYGYTF
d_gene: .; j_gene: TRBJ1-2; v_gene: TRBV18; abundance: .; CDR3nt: TGTGCCAGCTCCCGGGACGGAGCCCCCTATGGCTACACCTTC; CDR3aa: CASSRDGAPYGYTF
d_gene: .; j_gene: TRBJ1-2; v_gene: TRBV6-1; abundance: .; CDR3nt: TGTGCCAGTGCCCGGGGGTTATTAGTCTATGGCTACACCTTC; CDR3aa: CASARGLLVYGYTF
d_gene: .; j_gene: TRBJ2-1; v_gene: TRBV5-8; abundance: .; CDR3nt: TGTGCCAGCAGCGGGGGGACAGTGCCCTCCTACAATGAGCAGTTCTTC; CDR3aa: CASSGGTVPSYNEQFF
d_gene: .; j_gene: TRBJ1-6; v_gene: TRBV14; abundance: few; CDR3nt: TGTGCCAGCAGCCAAGGAAGGTATCCCTCACCCCTCCACTTT; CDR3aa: CASSQGRYPSPLHF
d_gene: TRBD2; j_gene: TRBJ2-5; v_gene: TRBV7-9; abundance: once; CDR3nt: TGTGCCAGCAGCTTAGTCCGGACTAGCGGGGGGGCCTGGGAGACCCAGTACTTC; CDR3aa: CASSLVRTSGGAWETQYF
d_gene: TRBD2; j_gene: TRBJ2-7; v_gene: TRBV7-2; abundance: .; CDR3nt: TGTGCCAGCAGCTTAGCTGGTCTAGCGGGGGCCCCCTACGAGCAGTACTTC; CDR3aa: CASSLAGLAGAPYEQYF
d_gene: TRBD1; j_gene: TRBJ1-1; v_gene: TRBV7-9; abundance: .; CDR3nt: TGTGCCAGCAGCCCAGGGGGCCTGGCTGAAGCTTTCTTT; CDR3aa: CASSPGGLAEAFF
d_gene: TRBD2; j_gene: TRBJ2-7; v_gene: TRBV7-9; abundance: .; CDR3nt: TGTGCCAGCAGCTTAGCACTAGCGGGGAAGTACGAGCAGTACTTC; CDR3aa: CASSLALAGKYEQYF
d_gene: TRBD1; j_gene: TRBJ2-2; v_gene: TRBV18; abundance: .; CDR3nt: TGTGCCAGCTCACCTGGACAGGTGGCCACCGGGGAGCTGTTTTTT; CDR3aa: CASSPGQVATGELFF
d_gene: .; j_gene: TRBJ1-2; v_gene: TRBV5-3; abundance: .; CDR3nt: TGTGCCAGAAGCGCGTGGGACATATATGGCTACACCTTC; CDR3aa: CARSAWDIYGYTF
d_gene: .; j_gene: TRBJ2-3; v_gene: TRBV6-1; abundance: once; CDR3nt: TGTGCCAGCAGTGAGGAGCCCCGCTCAGATACGCAGTATTTT; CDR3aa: CASSEEPRSDTQYF
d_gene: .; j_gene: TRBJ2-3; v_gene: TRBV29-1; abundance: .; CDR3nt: TGCAGCGTTGAAGATCCGGGACGGTACACAGATACGCAGTATTTT; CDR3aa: CSVEDPGRYTDTQYF
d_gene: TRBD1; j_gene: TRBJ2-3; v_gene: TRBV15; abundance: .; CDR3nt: TGTGCCACCCGGGACAGGGCTATGGATACGCAGTATTTT; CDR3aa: CATRDRAMDTQYF
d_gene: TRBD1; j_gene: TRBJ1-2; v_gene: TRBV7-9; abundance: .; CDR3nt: TGTGCCAGCCTCACTATGACAGGGGGATATGGCTACACCTTC; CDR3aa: CASLTMTGGYGYTF
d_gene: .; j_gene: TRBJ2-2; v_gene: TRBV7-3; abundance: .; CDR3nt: TGTGCCAGCAGCTACCAACAGGGTACCGGGGAGCTGTTTTTT; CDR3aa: CASSYQQGTGELFF
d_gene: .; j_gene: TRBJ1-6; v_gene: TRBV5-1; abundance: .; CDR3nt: TGCGCCAGCAGCTTAGATTCATATGATTTACCCCTCCACTTT; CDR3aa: CASSLDSYDLPLHF
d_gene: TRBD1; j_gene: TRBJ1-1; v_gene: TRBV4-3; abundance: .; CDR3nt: TGCGCCAGCAGCATACAGGGGGGCACTGAAGCTTTCTTT; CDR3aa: CASSIQGGTEAFF
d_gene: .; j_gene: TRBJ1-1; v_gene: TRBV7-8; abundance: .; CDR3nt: TGTGCCAGCAGCTTAGACGGCAGCAACACTGAAGCTTTCTTT; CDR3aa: CASSLDGSNTEAFF
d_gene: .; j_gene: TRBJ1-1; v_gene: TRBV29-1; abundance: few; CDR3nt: TGCAGCGCTCACTCCGGACAGGAAGCTTTCTTT; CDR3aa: CSAHSGQEAFF
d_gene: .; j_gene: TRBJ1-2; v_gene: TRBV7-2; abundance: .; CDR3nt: TGTGCCAGCAGCAAATCCGGCGTACAGGGCTACTATGGCTACACCTTC; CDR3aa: CASSKSGVQGYYGYTF
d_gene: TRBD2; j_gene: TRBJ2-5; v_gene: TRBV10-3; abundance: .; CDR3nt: TGTGCCATCAGTGTAGGGAGGGGAGAGACCCAGTACTTC; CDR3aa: CAISVGRGETQYF
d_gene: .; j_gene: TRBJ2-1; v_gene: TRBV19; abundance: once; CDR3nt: TGTGCCAGTAGTAAGCGGATGTTTGACCAACTAGTATACAATGAGCAGTTCTTC; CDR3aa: CASSKRMFDQLVYNEQFF
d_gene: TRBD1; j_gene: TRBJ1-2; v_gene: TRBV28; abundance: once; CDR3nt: TGTGCCAGCAGTCTGCGACAGGGGAACTATGGCTACACCTTC; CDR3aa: CASSLRQGNYGYTF
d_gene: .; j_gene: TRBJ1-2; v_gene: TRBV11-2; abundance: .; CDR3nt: TGTGCCAGCAGCTTAGAGGGCTACGGTGGCTACACCTTC; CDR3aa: CASSLEGYGGYTF
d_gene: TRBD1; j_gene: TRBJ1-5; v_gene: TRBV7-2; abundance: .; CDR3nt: TGTGCCAGCAGCCTGGACAGGTATAGCAATCAGCCCCAGCATTTT; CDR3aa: CASSLDRYSNQPQHF
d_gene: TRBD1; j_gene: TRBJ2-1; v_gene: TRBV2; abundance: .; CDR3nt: TGTGCCAGCACCGTTGGGACAGGGATAGGTAATGAGCAGTTCTTC; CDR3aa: CASTVGTGIGNEQFF
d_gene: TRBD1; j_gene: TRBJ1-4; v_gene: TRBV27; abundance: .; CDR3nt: TGTGCCAGCAGTTTATCTTCCCGGGGACAGGGGGAAAAACTGTTTTTT; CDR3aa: CASSLSSRGQGEKLFF
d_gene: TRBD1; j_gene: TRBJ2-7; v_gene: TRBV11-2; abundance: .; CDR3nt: TGTGCCACCCGAAGTGGGACAGCAGACTACGAGCAGTACTTC; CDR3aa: CATRSGTADYEQYF
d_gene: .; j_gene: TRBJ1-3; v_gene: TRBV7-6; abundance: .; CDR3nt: TGTGCCAGCTCAACCGCAGTGTTAGGGGGAAACACCATATATTTT; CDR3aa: CASSTAVLGGNTIYF
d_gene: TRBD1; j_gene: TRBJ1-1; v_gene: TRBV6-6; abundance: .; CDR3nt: TGTGCCAGCAGTTCCATAACAGGGGGTAGCACTGAAGCTTTCTTT; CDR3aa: CASSSITGGSTEAFF
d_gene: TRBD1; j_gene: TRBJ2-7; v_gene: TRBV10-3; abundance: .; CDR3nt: TGTGCCATCAGGGAAAGACAGGGGGCAAACGAGCAGTACTTC; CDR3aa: CAIRERQGANEQYF
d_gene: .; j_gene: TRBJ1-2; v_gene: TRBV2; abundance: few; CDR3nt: TGTGCCAGCAGTGATCGGGGGATGTATGGCTACACCTTC; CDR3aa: CASSDRGMYGYTF
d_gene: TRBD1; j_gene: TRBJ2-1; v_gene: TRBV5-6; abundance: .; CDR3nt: TGTGCCAGCAGCTCCGGGACAGGTTACAATGAGCAGTTCTTC; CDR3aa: CASSSGTGYNEQFF
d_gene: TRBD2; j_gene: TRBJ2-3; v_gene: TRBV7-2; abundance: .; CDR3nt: TGTGCCAGCAGCCCACTAGCGGAGCGCACAGATACGCAGTATTTT; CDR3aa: CASSPLAERTDTQYF
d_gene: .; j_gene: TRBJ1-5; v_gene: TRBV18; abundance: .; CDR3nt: TGTGCCAGCTCACTATATAGCAATCAGCCCCAGCATTTT; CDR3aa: CASSLYSNQPQHF
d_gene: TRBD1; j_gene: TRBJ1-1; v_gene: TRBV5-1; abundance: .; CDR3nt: TGCGCCAGCAGCTCCGGGACAGGGAACACTGAAGCTTTCTTT; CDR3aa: CASSSGTGNTEAFF
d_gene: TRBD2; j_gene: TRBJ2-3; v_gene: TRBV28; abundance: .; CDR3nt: TGTGCCAGCAGTCCGCCCCAGACTAGCGGGGCTCGCACAGATACGCAGTATTTT; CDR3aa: CASSPPQTSGARTDTQYF
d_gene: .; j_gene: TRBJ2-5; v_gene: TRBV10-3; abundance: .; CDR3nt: TGTGCCATCAGTGCCGCCCTGGGGTACCAAGAGACCCAGTACTTC; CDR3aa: CAISAALGYQETQYF
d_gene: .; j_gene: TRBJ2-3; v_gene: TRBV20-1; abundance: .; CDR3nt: TGTAGTGTTGAGGGGCGAGATACGCAGTATTTT; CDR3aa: CSVEGRDTQYF
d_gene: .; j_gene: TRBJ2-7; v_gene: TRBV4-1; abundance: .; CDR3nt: TGCGCCAGCAGCCAAGATGACGGGGGAATCGAGCAGTACTTC; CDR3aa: CASSQDDGGIEQYF
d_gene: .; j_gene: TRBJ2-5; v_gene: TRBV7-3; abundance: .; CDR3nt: TGTGCCAGCAGCTTCGGTGGGAGGGAGACCCAGTACTTC; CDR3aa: CASSFGGRETQYF
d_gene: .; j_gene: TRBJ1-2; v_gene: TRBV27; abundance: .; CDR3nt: TGTGCCAGCACCAGAGGGGGGGGAGCAATCTATGGCTACACCTTC; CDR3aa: CASTRGGGAIYGYTF
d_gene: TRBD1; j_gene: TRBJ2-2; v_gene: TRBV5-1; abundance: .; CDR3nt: TGCGCCAGCAGCCAAACCCCCTGGACAGGGGGCAACACCGGGGAGCTGTTTTTT; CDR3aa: CASSQTPWTGGNTGELFF
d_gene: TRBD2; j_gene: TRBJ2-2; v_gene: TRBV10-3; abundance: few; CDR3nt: TGTGCCATCGGCGGGGGGGCCGCCGGGGAGCTGTTTTTT; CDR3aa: CAIGGGAAGELFF
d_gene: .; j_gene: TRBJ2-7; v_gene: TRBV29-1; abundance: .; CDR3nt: TGCAGCGTTGAATGGAGGGCCGAGCAGTACTTC; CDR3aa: CSVEWRAEQYF
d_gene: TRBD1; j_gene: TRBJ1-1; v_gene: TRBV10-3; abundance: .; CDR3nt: TGTGCCATCAGCGCCCGGGGGACAGGGGAAAATGAAGCTTTCTTT; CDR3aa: CAISARGTGENEAFF
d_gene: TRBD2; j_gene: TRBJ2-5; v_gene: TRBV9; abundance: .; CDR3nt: TGTGCCAGCAGCGTAGAACTAGCGGGGGGAGAGACCCAGTACTTC; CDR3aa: CASSVELAGGETQYF
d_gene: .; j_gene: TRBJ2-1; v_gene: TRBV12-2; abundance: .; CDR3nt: TGTGCAAGTCGCCCCAGCGGGGGGCGGTTGGATGAGCAGTTCTTC; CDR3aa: CASRPSGGRLDEQFF
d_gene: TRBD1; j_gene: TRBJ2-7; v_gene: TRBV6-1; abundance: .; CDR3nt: TGTGCCAGCAGGAGCGGGACAGGGGGGACCTACGAGCAGTACTTC; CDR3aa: CASRSGTGGTYEQYF